Described below is a single TCR beta chain sequence and its context. Its antigen is unidentified. The data were obtained in a study of identical twins. Study-level results: Potential partial confounding of zero-insertion analyses by invariant MAIT and iNKT cells was noted. Twins showed weaker excess sharing in their beta out-of-frame sequences.

TCRdb independently ran MiXCR on the 5' RACE reads; one entry per CDR3 protein. Of about 810,000 distinct CDR3 sequences listed, over 9% were seen once; the top ten hold around 1.5%. This same sample was also taken into another study, of yellow fever vaccine responses in identical twins.

The origin of this receptor is a woman in her late teens or twenties in good health. The sequenced material came from PBMCs.

The chain's CDR3 is CASSVGGTQETQYF. For the CDR3, the DNA is TGTGCCAGCAGCGTAGGCGGGACTCAAGAGACCCAGTACTTC. V gene TRBV9 combines with J gene TRBJ2-5; tentative D call: TRBD2 (6 bases). Trimming took off 0 bases at V and 2 bases at J, with 8 bases between the two ends. The length of the CDR3 is 14 residues. CDR1 and CDR2 (germline): SGDLS, YYNGEE.